Reported below is one T cell receptor (beta chain). The antigen it binds to is not known. Nothing much larger sits one base from this clone, and base qualities are not available. This sample was included in a study of blood T cell repertoires in COVID-19 (dated by TCRdb to about 2020). General notes on the study: The collaborator samples originated in the United States, Italy and Spain and spanned the acute and convalescent phases of COVID-19. Where HLA class I and class II types were available, the types were taken from metadata supplied by the sample provider, not from assay-based typing. The repertoires were made available in a free public database intended to serve as a resource for research on the immune response to SARS-CoV-2. The prospective study material was composed of cDNA or gDNA derived from T cells, B-cell-depleted T cells, or PBMCs. The dataset comprised deeply sampled blood TCRbeta repertoires from subjects exposed to, actively infected with, or recovered from COVID-19. The sample metadata nearly always contained a de-identified subject ID, COVID-19 status, age in years and sex. Samples were obtained from the ongoing ImmuneRACE study (first 160 participants) and from approximately 1,200 subjects provided by 6 global collaborators. Points the paper makes about the study in general: How much clinical and demographic metadata was included differed by source and by participant, and the metadata was provided uncurated.

The immunoSEQ Assay, a bias-controlled multiplex PCR, was used to amplify TCRbeta CDR3 regions from genomic DNA. The authors' analysis ran thus. Within the assay, amplification of reference gene primers was used to estimate how many nucleated cells each sample contained. Sequence reads were collapsed and filtered to measure the absolute abundance of every unique TCRbeta CDR3 rearrangement. For each sample, productive Simpson clonality was calculated as the square root of Simpson's diversity index over productive rearrangements. TCRdb took this table from immuneACCESS and kept in-frame rearrangements with V and J called. Such tables lack part of the clones; where checked against another copy, unresolved V genes explain under half of the gap, and the rest is unexplained. The DNA gave D and trimming, while V, J and clone size come from that table. Within this sample are 150,000 to 200,000 clones, with around 82% of them counted one time only. The ten largest account for around 16% of the sample.

Participants in the prospective study were enrolled through a virtual design, were aged about 18 to 100 years, and lived in under 25 United States geographic areas. In the prospective study, participants were assigned to cohorts based on the clinical history participants reported in a screening survey and a study questionnaire. Each participant in the prospective study had whole blood, serum and a nasopharyngeal or oropharyngeal swab collected by mobile phlebotomists. Additional blood draws and questionnaires over a 2-month period could optionally be provided by prospective study participants. Prospective study blood samples were shipped either frozen or at room temperature before DNA extraction. The CDR3 goes from the cysteine to the phenylalanine over 15 residues. The sequence is cut down to CDR3 DNA, 45 bases in frame from base 1. Per the germline V gene, SGHRS is the CDR1 and YFSETQ is the CDR2. V lost 0 bases and J lost 6 bases; the stretch between them is 13 bases long.

This receptor chain uses TRBV5-1 and TRBJ2-1; the D region possibly corresponds to TRBD1 (5 bases align). Sequenced material: PBMCs or T cells enriched from blood (not recorded which). The sequence came from a woman between 45 and 65 years old with acute COVID-19. Read as DNA, the sequence is TGCGCCAGCAGCTTGGAGGGGTCAGGTAGCAATGAGCAGTTCTTC. It encodes CASSLEGSGSNEQFF.